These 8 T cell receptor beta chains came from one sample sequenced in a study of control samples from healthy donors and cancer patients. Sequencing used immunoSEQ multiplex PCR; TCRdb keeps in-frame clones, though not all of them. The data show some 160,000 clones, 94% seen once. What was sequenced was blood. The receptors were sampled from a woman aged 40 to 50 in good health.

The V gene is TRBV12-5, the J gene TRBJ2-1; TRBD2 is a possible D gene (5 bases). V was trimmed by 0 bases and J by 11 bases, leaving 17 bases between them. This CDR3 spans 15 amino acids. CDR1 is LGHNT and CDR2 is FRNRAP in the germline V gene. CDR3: CASGLVRQEVGQQFF. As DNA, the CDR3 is TGTGCTAGTGGTTTGGTACGGCAGGAGGTTGGTCAGCAGTTCTTC.

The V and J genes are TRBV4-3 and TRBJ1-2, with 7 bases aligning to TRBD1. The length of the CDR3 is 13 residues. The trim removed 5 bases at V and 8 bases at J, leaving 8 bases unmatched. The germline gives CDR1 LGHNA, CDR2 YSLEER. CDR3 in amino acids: CASSTGQVQGYTF. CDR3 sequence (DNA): TGCGCCAGCAGCACAGGACAGGTCCAAGGCTACACCTTC.

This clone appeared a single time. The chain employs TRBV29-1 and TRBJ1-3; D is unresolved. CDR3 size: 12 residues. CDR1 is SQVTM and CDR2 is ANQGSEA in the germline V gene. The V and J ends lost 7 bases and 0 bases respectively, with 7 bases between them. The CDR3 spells CSAGVSGNTIYF. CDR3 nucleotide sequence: TGCAGCGCCGGGGTCTCTGGAAACACCATATATTTT.

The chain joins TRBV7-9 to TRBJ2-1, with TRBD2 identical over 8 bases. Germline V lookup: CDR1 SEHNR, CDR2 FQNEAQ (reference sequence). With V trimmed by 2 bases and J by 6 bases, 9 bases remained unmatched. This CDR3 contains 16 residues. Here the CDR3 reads CASSLPSGRAGNEQFF. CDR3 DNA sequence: TGTGCCAGCAGCTTACCGAGCGGGAGAGCAGGCAATGAGCAGTTCTTC.

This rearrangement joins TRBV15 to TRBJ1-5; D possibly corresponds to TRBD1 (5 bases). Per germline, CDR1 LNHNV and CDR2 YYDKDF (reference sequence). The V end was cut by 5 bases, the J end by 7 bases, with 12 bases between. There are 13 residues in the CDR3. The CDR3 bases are TGTGCCACCAGCCCCCGAGGGGACCAGCCCCAGCATTTT. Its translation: CATSPRGDQPQHF.

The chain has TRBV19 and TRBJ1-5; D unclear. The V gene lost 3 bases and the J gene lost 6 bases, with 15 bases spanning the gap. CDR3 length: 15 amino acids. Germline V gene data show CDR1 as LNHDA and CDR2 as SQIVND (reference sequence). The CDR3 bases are TGTGCCAGTAGTATTGGCCCCGGTGGCCGTCAGCCCCAGCATTTT. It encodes CASSIGPGGRQPQHF.

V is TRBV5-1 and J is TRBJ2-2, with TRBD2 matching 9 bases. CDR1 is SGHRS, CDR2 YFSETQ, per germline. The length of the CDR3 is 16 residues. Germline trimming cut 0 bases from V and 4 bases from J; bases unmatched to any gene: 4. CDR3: CASSLEVSGSTGELFF. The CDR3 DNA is TGCGCCAGCAGCTTGGAGGTTAGCGGGAGCACCGGGGAGCTGTTTTTT. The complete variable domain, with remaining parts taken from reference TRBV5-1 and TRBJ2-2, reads KAGVTQTPRYLIKTRGQQVTLSCSPISGHRSVSWYQQTPGQGLQFLFEYFSETQRNKGNFPGRFSGRQFSNSRSEMNVSTLELGDSALYLCASSLEVSGSTGELFFGEGSRLTVL.

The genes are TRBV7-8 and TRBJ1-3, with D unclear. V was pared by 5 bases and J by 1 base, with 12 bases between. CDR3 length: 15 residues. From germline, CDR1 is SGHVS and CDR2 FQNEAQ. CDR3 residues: CASSESGGSGNTIYF. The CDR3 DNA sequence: TGTGCCAGCAGCGAGAGTGGAGGATCTGGAAACACCATATATTTT.